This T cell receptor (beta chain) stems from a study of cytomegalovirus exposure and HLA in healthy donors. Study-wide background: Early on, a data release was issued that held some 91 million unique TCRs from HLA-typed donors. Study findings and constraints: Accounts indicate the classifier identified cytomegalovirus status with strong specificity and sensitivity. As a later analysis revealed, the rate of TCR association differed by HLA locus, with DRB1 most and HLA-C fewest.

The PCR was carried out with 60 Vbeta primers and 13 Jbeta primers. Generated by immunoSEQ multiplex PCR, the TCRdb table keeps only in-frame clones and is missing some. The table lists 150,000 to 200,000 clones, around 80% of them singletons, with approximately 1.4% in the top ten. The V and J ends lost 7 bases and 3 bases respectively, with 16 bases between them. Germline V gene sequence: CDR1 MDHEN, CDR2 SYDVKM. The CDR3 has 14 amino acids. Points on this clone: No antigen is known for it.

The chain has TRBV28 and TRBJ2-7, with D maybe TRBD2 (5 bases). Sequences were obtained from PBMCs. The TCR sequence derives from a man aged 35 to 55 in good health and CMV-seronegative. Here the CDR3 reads CASTLRGGRYEQYF. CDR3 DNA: TGTGCCAGCACCCTGCGCGGAGGCCGCTACGAGCAGTACTTC.